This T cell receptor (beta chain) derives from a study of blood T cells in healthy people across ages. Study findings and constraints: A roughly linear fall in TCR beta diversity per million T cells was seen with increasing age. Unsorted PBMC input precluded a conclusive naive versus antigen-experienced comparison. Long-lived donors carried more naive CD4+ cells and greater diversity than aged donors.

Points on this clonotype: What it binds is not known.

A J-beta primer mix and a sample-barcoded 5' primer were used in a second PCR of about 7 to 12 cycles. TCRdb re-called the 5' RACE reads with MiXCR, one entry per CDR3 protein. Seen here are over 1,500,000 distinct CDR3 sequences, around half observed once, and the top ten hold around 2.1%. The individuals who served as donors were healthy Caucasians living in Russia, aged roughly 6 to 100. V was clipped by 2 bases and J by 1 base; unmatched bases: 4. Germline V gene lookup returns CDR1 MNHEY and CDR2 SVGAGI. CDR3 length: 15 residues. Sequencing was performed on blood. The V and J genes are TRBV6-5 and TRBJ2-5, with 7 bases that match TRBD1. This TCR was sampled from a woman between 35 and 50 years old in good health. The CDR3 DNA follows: TGTGCCAGCAGTTACAGGGGGCAGGGCCAAGAGACCCAGTACTTC. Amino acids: CASSYRGQGQETQYF.